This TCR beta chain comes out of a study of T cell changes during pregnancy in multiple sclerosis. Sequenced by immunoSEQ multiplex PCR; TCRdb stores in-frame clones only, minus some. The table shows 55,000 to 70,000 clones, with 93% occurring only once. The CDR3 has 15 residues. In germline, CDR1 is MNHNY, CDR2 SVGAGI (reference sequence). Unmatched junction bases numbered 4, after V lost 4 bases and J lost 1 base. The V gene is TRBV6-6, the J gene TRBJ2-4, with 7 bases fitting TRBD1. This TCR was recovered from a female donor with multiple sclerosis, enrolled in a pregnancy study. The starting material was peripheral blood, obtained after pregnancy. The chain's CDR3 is CASSLQGEAKNIQYF. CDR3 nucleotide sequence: TGTGCCAGCAGTTTGCAGGGGGAGGCCAAAAACATTCAGTACTTC.